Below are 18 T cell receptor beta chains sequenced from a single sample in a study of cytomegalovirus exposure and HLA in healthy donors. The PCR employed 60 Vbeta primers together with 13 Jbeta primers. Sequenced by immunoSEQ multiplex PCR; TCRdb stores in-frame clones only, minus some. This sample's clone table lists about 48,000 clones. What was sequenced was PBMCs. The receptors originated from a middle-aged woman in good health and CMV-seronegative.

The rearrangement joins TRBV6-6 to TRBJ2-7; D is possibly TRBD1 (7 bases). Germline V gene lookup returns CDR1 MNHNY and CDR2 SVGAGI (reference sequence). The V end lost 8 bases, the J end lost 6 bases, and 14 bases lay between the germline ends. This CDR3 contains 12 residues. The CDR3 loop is CASWWQGGEQYF. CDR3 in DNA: TGTGCCAGCTGGTGGCAGGGGGGCGAGCAGTACTTC.

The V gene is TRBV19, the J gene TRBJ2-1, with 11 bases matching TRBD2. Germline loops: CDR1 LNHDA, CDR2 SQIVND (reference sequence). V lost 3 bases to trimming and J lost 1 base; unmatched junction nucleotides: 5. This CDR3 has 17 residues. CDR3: CASSIASGRHSYNEQFF. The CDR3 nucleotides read TGTGCCAGTAGTATTGCTAGCGGGAGGCATTCCTACAATGAGCAGTTCTTC.

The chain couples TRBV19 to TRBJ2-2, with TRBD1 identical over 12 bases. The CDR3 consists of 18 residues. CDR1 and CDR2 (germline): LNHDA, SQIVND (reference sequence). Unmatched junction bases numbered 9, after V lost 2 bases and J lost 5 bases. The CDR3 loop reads CASSILGQGAGWTGELFF. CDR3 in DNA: TGTGCCAGTAGTATACTGGGACAGGGGGCGGGGTGGACCGGGGAGCTGTTTTTT. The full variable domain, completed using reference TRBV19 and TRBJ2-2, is DGGITQSPKYLFRKEGQNVTLSCEQNLNHDAMYWYRQDPGQGLRLIYYSQIVNDFQKGDIAEGYSVSREKKESFPLTVTSAQKNPTAFYLCASSILGQGAGWTGELFFGEGSRLTVL.

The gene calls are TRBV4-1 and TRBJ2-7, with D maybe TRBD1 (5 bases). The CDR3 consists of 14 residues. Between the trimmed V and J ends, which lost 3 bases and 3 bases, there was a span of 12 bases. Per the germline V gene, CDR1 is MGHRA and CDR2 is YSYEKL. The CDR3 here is CASSQGQGSYEQYF. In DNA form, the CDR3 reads TGCGCCAGCAGCCAGGGCCAGGGAAGCTACGAGCAGTACTTC.

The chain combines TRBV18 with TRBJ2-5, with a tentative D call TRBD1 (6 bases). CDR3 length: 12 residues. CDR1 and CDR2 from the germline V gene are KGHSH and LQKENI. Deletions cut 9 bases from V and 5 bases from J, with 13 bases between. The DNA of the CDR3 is TGTGCCAGTGGTGGACAGCGTGAGACCCAGTACTTC. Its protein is CASGGQRETQYF.

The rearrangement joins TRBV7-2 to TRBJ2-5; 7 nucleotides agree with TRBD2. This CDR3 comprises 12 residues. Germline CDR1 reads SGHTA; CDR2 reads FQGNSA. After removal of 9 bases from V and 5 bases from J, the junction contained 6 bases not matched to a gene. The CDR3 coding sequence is TGTGCCAGTGGGGGAGGGAGGGAGACCCAGTACTTC. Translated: CASGGGRETQYF. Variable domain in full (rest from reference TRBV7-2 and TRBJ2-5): GAGVSQSPSNKVTEKGKDVELRCDPISGHTALYWYRQSLGQGLEFLIYFQGNSAPDKSGLPSDRFSAERTGGSVSTLTIQRTQQEDSAVYLCASGGGRETQYFGPGTRLLVL.

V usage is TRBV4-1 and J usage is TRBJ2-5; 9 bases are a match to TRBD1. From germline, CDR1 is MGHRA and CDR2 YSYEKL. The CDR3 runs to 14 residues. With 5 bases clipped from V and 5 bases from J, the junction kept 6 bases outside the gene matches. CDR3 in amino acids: CASSTGQGKETQYF. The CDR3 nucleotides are TGCGCCAGCAGCACGGGACAGGGAAAGGAGACCCAGTACTTC.

CDR3 in DNA: TGTGCCAGCAGCTTAGCGCGAGGGGGTGGTACTGAAGCTTTCTTT. Translated, it gives CASSLARGGGTEAFF. V and J are TRBV7-9 and TRBJ1-1, with a possible D match to TRBD1 (6 bases). The V end was cut by 0 bases, the J end by 5 bases, with 13 bases between. The CDR3 runs to 15 residues. Germline lookup yields CDR1 SEHNR and CDR2 FQNEAQ (reference sequence).

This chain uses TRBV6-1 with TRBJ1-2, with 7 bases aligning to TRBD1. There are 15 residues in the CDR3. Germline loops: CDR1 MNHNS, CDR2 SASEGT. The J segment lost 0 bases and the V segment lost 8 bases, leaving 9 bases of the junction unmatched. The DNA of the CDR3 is TGTGCCAGCCGGATAGGGGGCAAAGCTAACTATGGCTACACCTTC. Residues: CASRIGGKANYGYTF.

The CDR3 region has the DNA TGTGCCAGCAGTACCCAGCGGGAAGCTTTCTTT. This sequence encodes CASSTQREAFF. The chain is built from TRBV28 and TRBJ1-1; D unresolved. This CDR3 spans 11 amino acids. From germline, CDR1 is MDHEN and CDR2 SYDVKM. The germline V and J ends were trimmed by 5 bases and 8 bases, with 9 bases remaining between them.

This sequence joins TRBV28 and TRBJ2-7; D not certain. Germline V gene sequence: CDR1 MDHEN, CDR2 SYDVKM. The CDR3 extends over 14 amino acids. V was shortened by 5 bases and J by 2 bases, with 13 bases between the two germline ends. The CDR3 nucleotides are TGTGCCAGCAGTATCCTAGTTGCGCCCTACGAGCAGTACTTC. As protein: CASSILVAPYEQYF.

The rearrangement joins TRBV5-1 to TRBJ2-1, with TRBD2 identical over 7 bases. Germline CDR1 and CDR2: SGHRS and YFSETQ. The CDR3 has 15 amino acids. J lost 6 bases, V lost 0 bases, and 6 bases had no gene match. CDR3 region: CASSLAVVAGNEQFF. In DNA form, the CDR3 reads TGCGCCAGCAGCTTGGCCGTAGTAGCGGGCAATGAGCAGTTCTTC.

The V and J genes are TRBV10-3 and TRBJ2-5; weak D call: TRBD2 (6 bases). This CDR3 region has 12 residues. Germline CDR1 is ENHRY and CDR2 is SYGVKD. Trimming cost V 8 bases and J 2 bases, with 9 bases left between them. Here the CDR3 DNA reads TGTGCCATCGGCGGGGTTCAAGAGACCCAGTACTTC. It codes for CAIGGVQETQYF.

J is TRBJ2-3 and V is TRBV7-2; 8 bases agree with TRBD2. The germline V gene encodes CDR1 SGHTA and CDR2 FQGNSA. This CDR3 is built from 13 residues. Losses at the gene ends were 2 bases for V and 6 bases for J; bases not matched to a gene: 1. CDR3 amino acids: CASSLRLADTQYF. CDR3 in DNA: TGTGCCAGCAGCTTACGACTAGCGGATACGCAGTATTTT.

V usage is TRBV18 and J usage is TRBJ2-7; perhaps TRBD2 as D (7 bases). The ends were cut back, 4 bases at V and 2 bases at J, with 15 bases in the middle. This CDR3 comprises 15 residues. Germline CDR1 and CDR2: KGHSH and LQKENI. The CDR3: CASSRGGSGAYEQYF. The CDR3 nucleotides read TGTGCCAGCTCACGCGGGGGCAGTGGCGCCTACGAGCAGTACTTC.

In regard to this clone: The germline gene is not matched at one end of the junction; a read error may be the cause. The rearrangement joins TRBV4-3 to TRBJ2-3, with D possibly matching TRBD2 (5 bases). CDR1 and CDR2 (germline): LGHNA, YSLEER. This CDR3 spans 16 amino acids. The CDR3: CASSQDGASGTDKQYF. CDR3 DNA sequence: TGCGCCAGCAGCCAAGATGGCGCGAGCGGCACAGATAAGCAGTATTTT.

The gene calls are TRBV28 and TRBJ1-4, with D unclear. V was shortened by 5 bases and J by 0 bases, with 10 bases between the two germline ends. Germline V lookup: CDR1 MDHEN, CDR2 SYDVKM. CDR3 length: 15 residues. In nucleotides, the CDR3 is TGTGCCAGCAGTCTACCAGGTGCAACTAATGAAAAACTGTTTTTT. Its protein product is CASSLPGATNEKLFF.

CDR3 nucleotides: TGCAGCGTTGTTGGCAGGGGCTCCTACGAGCAGTACTTC. Protein sequence: CSVVGRGSYEQYF. The chain links TRBV29-1 to TRBJ2-7; D is perhaps TRBD1 (6 bases). The length of the CDR3 is 13 residues. The V gene lost 4 bases and the J gene lost 0 bases, with 10 bases spanning the gap. Germline V CDR1 and CDR2: SQVTM, ANQGSEA.